The clone carrying this T cell receptor (beta chain) was seen more than once but under ten times. Its antigen is not identified. The entry originates in a study of identical twins. Study-wide points: Invariant MAIT and iNKT cells are populations that could partly confound zero-insertion analyses.

Each CDR3 protein is one row after TCRdb ran MiXCR on the 5' RACE reads. The repertoire includes just over 500,000 distinct CDR3 sequences, about 20% of them detected once, and roughly 0.9% sits in the top ten. CDR1 DFQATT and CDR2 SNEGSKA come from the germline V gene (reference sequence). The J segment lost 11 bases and the V segment lost 3 bases, leaving 11 bases of the junction unmatched. The CDR3 contains 13 residues. This sample also appeared in a second study, on T cells expressing NK-cell markers.

The chain is built from TRBV20-1 and TRBJ1-1; 8 bases match TRBD1. Sequencing used CD4+ T cells sorted from blood. This TCR was sampled from a woman aged 18-29 years in good health. DNA for the CDR3: TGCAGTGCTAGTGTAAGGACAGGGCGTGGGGCTTTCTTT. This sequence encodes CSASVRTGRGAFF.